Below are 16 T cell receptor beta chains sequenced from a single sample in a study of PD-L1 blockade in urothelial cancer. Sequencing was performed with immunoSEQ multiplex PCR; in TCRdb, only in-frame clones are kept and a portion is missing. The data hold some 43,000 clones, with 65% to 85% observed a single time. Time point denoted: pretreatment peripheral blood. Material: PBMCs, obtained around atezolizumab (anti-PD-L1) treatment. Receptor source: a man aged 55 to 70 with urothelial cancer.

The chain couples TRBV5-1 to TRBJ2-1, with 7 bases that match TRBD1. The V gene's germline CDR1 is SGHRS and CDR2 YFSETQ. J gave up 3 bases and V 4 bases, and 16 bases lay outside the gene matches. CDR3 length: 18 residues. This chain's CDR3 is CASSPGFLTGFHYNEQFF. CDR3 DNA sequence: TGCGCCAGCAGCCCTGGCTTCCTGACAGGGTTTCACTACAATGAGCAGTTCTTC. Variable domain in full (rest from reference TRBV5-1 and TRBJ2-1): KAGVTQTPRYLIKTRGQQVTLSCSPISGHRSVSWYQQTPGQGLQFLFEYFSETQRNKGNFPGRFSGRQFSNSRSEMNVSTLELGDSALYLCASSPGFLTGFHYNEQFFGPGTRLTVL.

This clone was seen just once. The chain is built from TRBV6-5 and TRBJ1-5; D is undetermined. The V end was cut by 8 bases, the J end by 4 bases, with 12 bases between. CDR3 length equals 13 residues. CDR1 and CDR2 (germline): MNHEY, SVGAGI. CDR3 in amino acids: CASASTYNQPQHF. In nucleotides, the CDR3 is TGTGCCAGCGCGTCCACCTATAATCAGCCCCAGCATTTT.

The gene calls are TRBV9 and TRBJ1-2; no clear D gene. Germline V gives CDR1 SGDLS, CDR2 YYNGEE. CDR3 length equals 13 residues. Trimming removed 0 bases at V and 1 base at J, with 4 bases between. The CDR3: CASSVGGNYGYTF. The CDR3 DNA sequence: TGTGCCAGCAGCGTAGGCGGTAACTATGGCTACACCTTC.

This clone occurred once. The chain joins TRBV11-3 to TRBJ2-1; TRBD2 aligns across 11 bases. Germline CDR1 and CDR2: SGHNT and YENEEA. With V trimmed by 4 bases and J by 10 bases, 12 bases remained unmatched. The CDR3 length is 16 residues. This CDR3 is CASSYQLAGGSGEQFF. The CDR3 DNA follows: TGTGCCAGCAGCTATCAGCTAGCGGGAGGTTCGGGGGAGCAGTTCTTC.

This chain links TRBV7-9 with TRBJ2-2, with 8 bases that match TRBD2. CDR1 is SEHNR, CDR2 FQNEAQ, per germline (reference sequence). V lost 5 bases and J lost 9; bases outside the gene matches: 8. The CDR3 loop spans 14 amino acids. The CDR3 spells CASSPLRLARELFF. The CDR3 coding sequence is TGTGCCAGCAGCCCACTTCGACTAGCGCGGGAGCTGTTTTTT.

This clone came up a few times. The gene calls are TRBV4-3 and TRBJ1-2; no clear D. Germline CDR1 is LGHNA and CDR2 is YSLEER. V was cut by 0 bases and J by 2 bases, with 13 bases left in between. The CDR3 covers 16 residues. The CDR3 bases are TGCGCCAGCAGCCAAGATCTTCGGGTTTCGAACTATGGCTACACCTTC. Translated, it gives CASSQDLRVSNYGYTF.

This chain connects TRBV10-2 to TRBJ1-2; possibly TRBD1 for D (6 bases). V was trimmed by 6 bases and J by 0 bases, leaving 11 bases between them. Germline loops: CDR1 WSHSY, CDR2 SAAADI. The CDR3 spans 14 residues. DNA of the CDR3: TGCGCCAGCAGGTCGACAGGATCTAACTATGGCTACACCTTC. Translating gives CASRSTGSNYGYTF.

This clone was seen a few times. The genes are TRBV2 and TRBJ1-6, with 7 bases identical to TRBD1. Losses at the gene ends were 11 bases for V and 8 bases for J; bases not matched to a gene: 12. Germline V gene sequence: CDR1 SNHLY, CDR2 FYNNEI. The CDR3 loop spans 14 amino acids. The CDR3 DNA sequence: TGTGCCTCCCGACAGGGACAGTCATATTCACCCCTCCACTTT. This codes for CASRQGQSYSPLHF.

The chain recombines TRBV27 with TRBJ2-1; 9 bases align to TRBD2. CDR3 length: 17 amino acids. The V gene end was trimmed by 3 bases and the J gene end by 7 bases; junction bases not matched to a gene: 13. CDR1 MNHEY and CDR2 SMNVEV come from the germline V gene (reference sequence). As DNA, the CDR3 is TGTGCCAGCAGTTTTTTGCCTAGCGGGATAGTTTTGAATGAGCAGTTCTTC. Its translation: CASSFLPSGIVLNEQFF.

The rearrangement links TRBV5-5 to TRBJ2-3; tentatively, D is TRBD2 (5 bases). The V end was cut by 5 bases, the J end by 0 bases, with 7 bases between. The CDR3 is 13 residues long. In germline, CDR1 is SGHKS, CDR2 YYEKEE (reference sequence). CDR3 in amino acids: CASRTTSTDTQYF. The CDR3 DNA reads TGTGCCAGCAGGACTACTAGCACAGATACGCAGTATTTT. The entire variable domain, with the rest obtained from reference TRBV5-5 and TRBJ2-3, is as follows: DAGVTQSPTHLIKTRGQQVTLRCSPISGHKSVSWYQQVLGQGPQFIFQYYEKEERGRGNFPDRFSARQFPNYSSELNVNALLLGDSALYLCASRTTSTDTQYFGPGTRLTVL.

This clone was recorded a few times. The V and J genes are TRBV21-1 and TRBJ2-7; the table's TRBD1 call for D was not verified on the DNA. TRBV21-1 is reported as a pseudogene. The CDR3 has 16 amino acids. The CDR3 bases are TGTGCCAGCAGCAACCGGGACATGGGTAACTCCTACGAGCAGTACTTC. Protein product: CASSNRDMGNSYEQYF.

The CDR3 reads CSVRVTGATTDTQYF. DNA for the CDR3: TGCAGCGTTCGCGTGACAGGGGCCACCACAGATACGCAGTATTTT. The chain uses TRBV29-1 and TRBJ2-3; 8 bases align to TRBD1. J lost 2 bases, V lost 5 bases, and 9 bases had no gene match. The V gene's germline CDR1 is SQVTM and CDR2 ANQGSEA. This CDR3 is built from 15 residues.

The chain has TRBV19 and TRBJ1-1, with D tentatively TRBD1 (5 bases). V was shortened by 3 bases and J by 1 base, with 9 bases between the two germline ends. The CDR3 is 14 amino acids. Germline assignment: CDR1 LNHDA and CDR2 SQIVND (reference sequence). The CDR3: CASSIRGENTEAFF. The CDR3 DNA sequence: TGTGCCAGTAGTATCCGGGGGGAGAACACTGAAGCTTTCTTT.

The V call is TRBV27, the J call TRBJ1-1; no clear D gene. Between the trimmed V and J ends, which lost 5 bases and 1 base, there was a span of 11 bases. CDR1 is MNHEY, CDR2 SMNVEV, per germline (reference sequence). The CDR3 runs 14 residues. The CDR3 coding sequence is TGTGCCAGCAGTATAATGGCTGAGAACACTGAAGCTTTCTTT. Its protein product is CASSIMAENTEAFF.

The chain combines TRBV28 with TRBJ1-1, with 7 bases that match TRBD1. This CDR3 spans 14 amino acids. The J segment lost 4 bases and the V segment lost 4 bases, leaving 6 bases of the junction unmatched. CDR1 MDHEN and CDR2 SYDVKM come from the germline V gene. DNA for the CDR3: TGTGCCAGCAGTTACCAGGGGGATGGCACTGAAGCTTTCTTT. Amino acids: CASSYQGDGTEAFF.

This chain links TRBV19 with TRBJ2-1, with TRBD2 identical over 9 bases. Germline CDR1 is LNHDA and CDR2 is SQIVND (reference sequence). V was clipped by 1 base and J by 10 bases; unmatched bases: 11. The CDR3 has 16 amino acids. CDR3: CASSIGVGLAGDEQFF. DNA of the CDR3: TGTGCCAGTAGTATAGGAGTGGGGTTAGCGGGAGACGAGCAGTTCTTC.